Listed here are 13 T cell receptor beta chains from one sample, sequenced in a study of beta chain features in type 1 diabetes. Study conclusions and caveats: Within each of all four CD4+ subsets, Type 1 diabetes patients had TCRB CDR3s that were moderately but significantly shorter.

The antigens for these receptors are not known. The authors reverse transcribed all of the isolated RNA, so sequencing captured expressed TCRB transcripts. Assay: immunoSEQ multiplex PCR; the TCRdb copy retains only in-frame clones and omits some. The table shows over 600,000 clones, with over 10% occurring only once. The source material was naive CD4+ T cells from blood. The receptors here all came from a man younger than 40 with type 1 diabetes.

This clone was seen more than once but under ten times. This chain joins TRBV7-2 and TRBJ2-5; perhaps D is TRBD1 or TRBD2 (5 bases each). Per germline, CDR1 SGHTA and CDR2 FQGNSA. The CDR3 has 14 amino acids. The V gene lost 4 bases and the J gene lost 1 base, with 10 bases spanning the gap. This chain's CDR3 is CASSWGPLQETQYF. In DNA form, the CDR3 reads TGTGCCAGCAGCTGGGGACCGCTCCAAGAGACCCAGTACTTC.

This chain connects TRBV6-6 to TRBJ2-7; D is undetermined. This CDR3 has 13 residues. V lost 5 bases and J lost 9, with 17 bases in between. Germline CDR1 reads MNHNY; CDR2 reads SVGAGI (reference sequence). CDR3 bases: TGTGCCAGCAGTCTGGGCAAAGAGATCGGGCAGTACTTC. This encodes CASSLGKEIGQYF.

The rearrangement joins TRBV19 to TRBJ1-5, with D perhaps matching TRBD1 (5 bases). This CDR3 is 14 amino acids long. In germline, CDR1 is LNHDA, CDR2 SQIVND (reference sequence). With 4 bases removed from V and 9 bases from J, the gap between germline ends came to 16 bases. CDR3 in DNA: TGTGCCAGTAGTACGCAGCGGGACGTGAGGCCCCAGCATTTT. Translation: CASSTQRDVRPQHF. The entire variable domain, with the rest obtained from reference TRBV19 and TRBJ1-5, is as follows: DGGITQSPKYLFRKEGQNVTLSCEQNLNHDAMYWYRQDPGQGLRLIYYSQIVNDFQKGDIAEGYSVSREKKESFPLTVTSAQKNPTAFYLCASSTQRDVRPQHFGDGTRLSIL.

The chain couples TRBV4-3 to TRBJ1-6, with D unclear. This CDR3 is built from 14 residues. V was pared by 0 bases and J by 7 bases, with 7 bases between. Germline CDR1 is LGHNA and CDR2 is YSLEER. DNA for the CDR3: TGCGCCAGCAGCCAAGAAGTGGACAATTCACCCCTCCACTTT. Translating gives CASSQEVDNSPLHF.

The rearrangement links TRBV28 to TRBJ2-3; possibly TRBD1 for D (6 bases). V was clipped by 3 bases and J by 0 bases, with 10 bases between them. The CDR3 totals 15 residues. Germline V gene lookup returns CDR1 MDHEN and CDR2 SYDVKM. CDR3 sequence: CASSFGGQSTDTQYF. CDR3 DNA sequence: TGTGCCAGCAGTTTTGGAGGACAGAGCACAGATACGCAGTATTTT. Full variable domain (missing parts from reference TRBV28 and TRBJ2-3): DVKVTQSSRYLVKRTGEKVFLECVQDMDHENMFWYRQDPGLGLRLIYFSYDVKMKEKGDIPEGYSVSREKKERFSLILESASTNQTSMYLCASSFGGQSTDTQYFGPGTRLTVL.

The chain joins TRBV10-3 to TRBJ1-1; possible D gene TRBD1, 5 bases. The germline V and J ends were trimmed by 5 bases and 0 bases, with 7 bases remaining between them. Per germline, CDR1 ENHRY and CDR2 SYGVKD. There are 13 residues in the CDR3. The CDR3 region is CAISQGMNTEAFF. CDR3 coding DNA: TGTGCCATCAGTCAGGGTATGAACACTGAAGCTTTCTTT.

This clone was counted between two and nine times. This rearrangement joins TRBV4-3 to TRBJ2-3, with 8 bases that match TRBD2. CDR3 length equals 18 residues. J lost 1 base, V lost 1 base, and 10 bases had no gene match. Germline V CDR1 and CDR2: LGHNA, YSLEER. The CDR3 loop is CASSQGVWRAGGTDTQYF. The CDR3 nucleotides read TGCGCCAGCAGCCAAGGTGTGTGGCGAGCGGGGGGCACAGATACGCAGTATTTT.

This clone was counted only a few times. The chain uses TRBV19 and TRBJ1-5; D possibly corresponds to TRBD1 (5 bases). Per germline, CDR1 LNHDA and CDR2 SQIVND (reference sequence). The V end was cut by 7 bases, the J end by 6 bases, with 13 bases between. The CDR3 covers 13 residues. CDR3: CASTLGTGQPQHF. The CDR3 nucleotides read TGTGCCAGTACTCTGGGGACCGGTCAGCCCCAGCATTTT.

This clone was counted a few times. The V call is TRBV29-1, the J call TRBJ1-5; D gene unclear. V lost 3 bases, J lost 6 bases, and 6 bases lay in between. The germline gives CDR1 SQVTM, CDR2 ANQGSEA. The CDR3 runs 11 residues. The CDR3 nucleotides read TGCAGCGTTGATAGGTCTCAGCCCCAGCATTTT. Translating gives CSVDRSQPQHF.

The genes are TRBV27 and TRBJ1-2; possibly TRBD1 for D (6 bases). Deletions cut 0 bases from V and 6 bases from J, with 14 bases between. The germline V gene encodes CDR1 MNHEY and CDR2 SMNVEV (reference sequence). The CDR3 extends over 15 amino acids. CDR3 coding DNA: TGTGCCAGCAGTTTATCCAGGGGACCGGGGGATGGCTACACCTTC. Its protein is CASSLSRGPGDGYTF.

This clone showed up just a few times. The chain joins TRBV5-1 to TRBJ2-5; D is undetermined. The CDR3 covers 14 residues. CDR1 SGHRS and CDR2 YFSETQ come from the germline V gene. V lost 5 bases and J lost 5, with 16 bases in between. The CDR3 loop is CASRPAPTLETQYF. The CDR3 DNA sequence: TGCGCCAGCAGGCCAGCTCCGACTCTTGAGACCCAGTACTTC.

This chain joins TRBV6-5 and TRBJ2-2; 9 bases agree with TRBD1. Germline CDR1 and CDR2: MNHEY and SVGAGI. The CDR3 is 14 residues long. V lost 6 bases to trimming and J lost 4 bases; unmatched junction nucleotides: 3. The CDR3 reads CASRLQGATGELFF. In nucleotides, the CDR3 is TGTGCCAGCAGGCTACAGGGGGCCACCGGGGAGCTGTTTTTT.

This chain uses TRBV30 with TRBJ1-5; D not certain. Per the germline V gene, CDR1 is GTSNPN and CDR2 is SVGIG (reference sequence). The V gene lost 2 bases and the J gene lost 2 bases, with 16 bases spanning the gap. The CDR3 is made up of 16 amino acids. In DNA form, the CDR3 reads TGTGCCTGGAGTCCACCGGGAGGGTGGGGCAATCAGCCCCAGCATTTT. It encodes CAWSPPGGWGNQPQHF.